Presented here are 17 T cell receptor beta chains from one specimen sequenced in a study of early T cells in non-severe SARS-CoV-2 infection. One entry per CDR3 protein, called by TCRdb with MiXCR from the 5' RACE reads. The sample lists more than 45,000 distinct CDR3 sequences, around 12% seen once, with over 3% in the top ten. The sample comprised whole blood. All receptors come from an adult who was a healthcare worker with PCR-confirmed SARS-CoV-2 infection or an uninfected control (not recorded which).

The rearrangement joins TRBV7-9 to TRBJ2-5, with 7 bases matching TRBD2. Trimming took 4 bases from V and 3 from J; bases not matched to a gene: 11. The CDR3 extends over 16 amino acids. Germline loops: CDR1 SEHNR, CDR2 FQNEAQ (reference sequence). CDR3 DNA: TGTGCCAGCAGCTCTCCCGGCGGGGGAGGTGAAGAGACCCAGTACTTC. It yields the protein CASSSPGGGGEETQYF.

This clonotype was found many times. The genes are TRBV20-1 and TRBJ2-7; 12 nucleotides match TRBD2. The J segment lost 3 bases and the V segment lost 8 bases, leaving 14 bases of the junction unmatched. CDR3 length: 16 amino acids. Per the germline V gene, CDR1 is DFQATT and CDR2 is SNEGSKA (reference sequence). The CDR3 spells CSLAGRLAGVNYEQYF. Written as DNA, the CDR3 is TGCAGTCTTGCCGGGAGACTAGCGGGAGTGAACTACGAGCAGTACTTC.

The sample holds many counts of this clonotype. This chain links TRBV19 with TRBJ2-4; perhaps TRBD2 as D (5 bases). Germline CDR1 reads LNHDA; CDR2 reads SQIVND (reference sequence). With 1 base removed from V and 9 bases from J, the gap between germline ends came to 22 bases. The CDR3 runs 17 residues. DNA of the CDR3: TGTGCCAGTAGTATAGCTGTGTCGGGCCCATGGAGGAGCATTCAGTACTTC. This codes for CASSIAVSGPWRSIQYF.

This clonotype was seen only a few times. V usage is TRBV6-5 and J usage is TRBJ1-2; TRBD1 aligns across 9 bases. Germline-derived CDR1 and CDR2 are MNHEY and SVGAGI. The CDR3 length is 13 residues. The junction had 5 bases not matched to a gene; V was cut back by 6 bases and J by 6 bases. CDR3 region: CASSSGQGDGYTF. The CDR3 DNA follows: TGTGCCAGCAGCTCGGGACAGGGTGATGGCTACACCTTC.

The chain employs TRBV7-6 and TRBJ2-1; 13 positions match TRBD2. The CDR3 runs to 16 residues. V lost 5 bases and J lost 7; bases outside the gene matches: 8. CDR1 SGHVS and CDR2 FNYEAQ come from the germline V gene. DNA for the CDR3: TGTGCCAGCAGCGGTTGGACTAGCGGGAGCGGGAATGAGCAGTTCTTC. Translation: CASSGWTSGSGNEQFF.

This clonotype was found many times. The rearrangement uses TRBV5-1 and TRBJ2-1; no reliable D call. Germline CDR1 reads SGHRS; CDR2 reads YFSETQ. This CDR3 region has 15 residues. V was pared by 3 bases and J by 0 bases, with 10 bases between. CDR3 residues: CASSSGFYSYNEQFF. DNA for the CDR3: TGCGCCAGCAGCTCGGGCTTCTACTCCTACAATGAGCAGTTCTTC. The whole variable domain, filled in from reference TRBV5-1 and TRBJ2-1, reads KAGVTQTPRYLIKTRGQQVTLSCSPISGHRSVSWYQQTPGQGLQFLFEYFSETQRNKGNFPGRFSGRQFSNSRSEMNVSTLELGDSALYLCASSSGFYSYNEQFFGPGTRLTVL.

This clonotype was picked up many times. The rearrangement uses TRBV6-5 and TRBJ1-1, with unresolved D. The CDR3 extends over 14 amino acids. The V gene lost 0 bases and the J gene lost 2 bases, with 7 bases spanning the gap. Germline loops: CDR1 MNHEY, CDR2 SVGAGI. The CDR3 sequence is CASSYSSSNTEAFF. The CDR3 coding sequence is TGTGCCAGCAGTTACTCGTCATCCAACACTGAAGCTTTCTTT.

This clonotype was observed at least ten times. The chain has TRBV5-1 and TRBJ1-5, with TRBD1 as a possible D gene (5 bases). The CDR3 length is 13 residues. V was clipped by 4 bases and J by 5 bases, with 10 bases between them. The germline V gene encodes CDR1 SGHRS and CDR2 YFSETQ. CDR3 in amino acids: CASSRDGDQPQHF. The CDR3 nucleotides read TGCGCCAGCAGCAGGGACGGAGATCAGCCCCAGCATTTT.

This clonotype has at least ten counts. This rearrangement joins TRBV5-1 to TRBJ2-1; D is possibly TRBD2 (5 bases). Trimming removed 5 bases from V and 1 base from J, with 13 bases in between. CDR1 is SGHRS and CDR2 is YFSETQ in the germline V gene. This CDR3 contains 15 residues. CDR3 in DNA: TGCGCCAGCAGAGTTACCGGGGAGTCCTACAATGAGCAGTTCTTC. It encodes CASRVTGESYNEQFF.

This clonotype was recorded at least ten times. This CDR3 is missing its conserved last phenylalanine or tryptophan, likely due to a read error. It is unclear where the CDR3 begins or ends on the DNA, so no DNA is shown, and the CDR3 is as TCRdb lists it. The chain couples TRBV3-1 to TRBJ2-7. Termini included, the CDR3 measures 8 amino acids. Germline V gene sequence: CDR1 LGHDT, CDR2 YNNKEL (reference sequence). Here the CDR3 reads CASSLKAC.

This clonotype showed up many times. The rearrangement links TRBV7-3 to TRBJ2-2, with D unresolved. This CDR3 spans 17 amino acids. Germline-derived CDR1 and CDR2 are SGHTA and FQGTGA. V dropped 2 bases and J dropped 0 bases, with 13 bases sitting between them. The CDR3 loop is CASSLAYAGANTGELFF. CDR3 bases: TGTGCCAGCAGCTTAGCCTATGCTGGCGCGAACACCGGGGAGCTGTTTTTT. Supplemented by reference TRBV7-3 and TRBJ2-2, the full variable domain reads GAGVSQTPSNKVTEKGKYVELRCDPISGHTALYWYRQSLGQGPEFLIYFQGTGAADDSGLPNDRFFAVRPEGSVSTLKIQRTERGDSAVYLCASSLAYAGANTGELFFGEGSRLTVL.

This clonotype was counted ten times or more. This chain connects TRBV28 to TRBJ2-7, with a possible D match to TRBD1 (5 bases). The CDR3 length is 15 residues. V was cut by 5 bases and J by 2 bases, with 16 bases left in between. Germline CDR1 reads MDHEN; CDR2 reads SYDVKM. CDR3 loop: CASSGVAGSPYEQYF. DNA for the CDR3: TGTGCCAGCAGTGGGGTGGCAGGGTCCCCCTACGAGCAGTACTTC.

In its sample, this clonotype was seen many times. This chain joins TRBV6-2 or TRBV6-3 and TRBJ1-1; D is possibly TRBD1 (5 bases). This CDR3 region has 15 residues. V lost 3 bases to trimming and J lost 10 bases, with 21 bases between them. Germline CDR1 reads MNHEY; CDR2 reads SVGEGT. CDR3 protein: CASSYFGTLPQGAFF. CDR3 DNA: TGTGCCAGCAGTTATTTTGGGACCCTCCCTCAGGGAGCTTTCTTT.

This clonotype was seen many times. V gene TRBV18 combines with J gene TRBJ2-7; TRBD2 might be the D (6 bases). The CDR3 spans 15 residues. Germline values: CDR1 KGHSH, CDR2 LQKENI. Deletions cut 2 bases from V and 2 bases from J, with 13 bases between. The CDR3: CASSPRRELPYEQYF. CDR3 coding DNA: TGTGCCAGCTCACCAAGGAGGGAGTTACCCTACGAGCAGTACTTC.

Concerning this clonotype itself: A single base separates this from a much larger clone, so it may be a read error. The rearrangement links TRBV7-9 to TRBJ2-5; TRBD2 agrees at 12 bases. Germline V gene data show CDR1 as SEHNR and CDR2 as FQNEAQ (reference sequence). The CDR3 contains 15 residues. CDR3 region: CVSSRTSGIRKTQYF. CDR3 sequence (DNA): TGTGTCAGCAGCCGGACTAGCGGGATCCGCAAGACCCAGTACTTC.

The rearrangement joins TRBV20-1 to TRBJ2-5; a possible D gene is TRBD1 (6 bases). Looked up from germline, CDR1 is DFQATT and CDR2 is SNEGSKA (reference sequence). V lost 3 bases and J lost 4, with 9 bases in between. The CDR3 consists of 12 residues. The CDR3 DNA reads TGCAGTGCTAGCCCGACAGGAGAGACCCAGTACTTC. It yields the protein CSASPTGETQYF.

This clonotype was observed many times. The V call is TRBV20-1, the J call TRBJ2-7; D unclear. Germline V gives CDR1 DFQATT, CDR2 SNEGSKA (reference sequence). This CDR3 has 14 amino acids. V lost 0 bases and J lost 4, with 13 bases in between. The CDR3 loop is CSARDLGVTYEQYF. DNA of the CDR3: TGCAGTGCTAGAGATCTAGGCGTAACTTACGAGCAGTACTTC.